This TCR beta chain was identified in a study of blood T cells in healthy people across ages. The CDR3 is 12 amino acids. Losses at the gene ends were 3 bases for V and 10 bases for J; bases not matched to a gene: 5. Germline-derived CDR1 and CDR2 are SGHTA and FQGNSA. A J-beta primer mix and a sample-barcoded 5' primer were used in a second PCR of roughly 6 to 11 cycles. Each CDR3 protein is one row after TCRdb ran MiXCR on the 5' RACE reads. The table includes hundreds of thousands of distinct CDR3 sequences, over 45% detected once. Sequenced material: blood. The sequence was collected from a man aged 25-45 years in good health. The V and J genes are TRBV7-2 and TRBJ1-1, with 7 bases aligning to TRBD1. The CDR3 sequence: CASSLNRGSAFF. The CDR3 nucleotides read TGTGCCAGCAGCTTGAACAGGGGTTCAGCTTTCTTT.